This T cell receptor beta chain was recovered during a study of blood T cell repertoires in COVID-19. Whole-study context: PBMCs, B-cell-depleted T cells, or T cells provided the cDNA or gDNA that made up the material.

Profiled with immunoSEQ multiplex PCR; TCRdb holds only in-frame clones, not every one. This sample has 130,000 or so clones, with 85% to 90% found just once. This CDR3 is built from 14 residues. V was cut by 5 bases and J by 7 bases, with 12 bases left in between. In germline, CDR1 is MNHEY, CDR2 SVGAGI. Sequencing was performed on peripheral blood. The TCR was taken from an older woman with acute or convalescent COVID-19. V and J are TRBV6-5 and TRBJ1-6, with D possibly matching TRBD1 (6 bases). The CDR3 nucleotides are TGTGCCAGCAGTCGAATAGGGGGAAATTCACCCCTCCACTTT. This sequence encodes CASSRIGGNSPLHF.